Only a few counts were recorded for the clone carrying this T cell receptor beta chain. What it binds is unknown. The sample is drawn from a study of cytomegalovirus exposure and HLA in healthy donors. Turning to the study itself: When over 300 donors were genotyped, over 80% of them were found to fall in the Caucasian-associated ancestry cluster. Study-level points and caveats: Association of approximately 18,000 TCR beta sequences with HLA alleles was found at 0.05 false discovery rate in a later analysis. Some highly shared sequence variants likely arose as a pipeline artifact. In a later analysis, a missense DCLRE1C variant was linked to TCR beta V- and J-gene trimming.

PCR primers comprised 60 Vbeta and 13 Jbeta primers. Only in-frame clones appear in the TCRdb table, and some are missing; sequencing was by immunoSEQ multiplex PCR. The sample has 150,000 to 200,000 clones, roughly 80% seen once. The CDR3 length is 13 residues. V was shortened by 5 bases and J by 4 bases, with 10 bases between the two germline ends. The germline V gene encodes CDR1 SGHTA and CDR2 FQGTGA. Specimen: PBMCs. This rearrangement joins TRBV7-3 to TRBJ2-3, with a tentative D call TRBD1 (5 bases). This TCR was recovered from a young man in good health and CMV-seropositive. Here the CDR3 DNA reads TGTGCCAGCAGCCCCGAAGGGGCAGATACGCAGTATTTT. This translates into CASSPEGADTQYF. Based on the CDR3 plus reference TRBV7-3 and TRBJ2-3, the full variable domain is GAGVSQTPSNKVTEKGKYVELRCDPISGHTALYWYRQSLGQGPEFLIYFQGTGAADDSGLPNDRFFAVRPEGSVSTLKIQRTERGDSAVYLCASSPEGADTQYFGPGTRLTVL.